There are many counts of the clone carrying this T cell receptor (beta chain). The data stem from a study of Graves' ophthalmopathy and Graves' hyperthyroidism. Study background: Peripheral blood was collected at initial diagnosis, before any treatment.

CDR3 size: 13 residues. Trimming cost V 7 bases and J 4 bases, with 10 bases left between them. Transcripts of RNA were the source for amplifying TCR beta CDR3 regions. After a first-round RT-PCR with HTBI primers, a second-round multiplex PCR was run. MiXCR was run by TCRdb on the multiplex PCR reads, yielding one entry per CDR3 protein. The data show just over 400,000 distinct CDR3 sequences, around 21% seen once. The sequenced material came from peripheral blood. This chain links TRBV12-3 or TRBV12-4 with TRBJ2-2; D ambiguous. The origin of this receptor is a woman aged 18-35 years with stable Graves' hyperthyroidism. This CDR3 is CASTLLGTGELFF. In DNA form, the CDR3 reads TGTGCCAGCACCCTCCTCGGCACCGGGGAGCTGTTTTTT.